The source of this TCR beta chain is a study of beta chain features in type 1 diabetes. Study-wide findings and caveats: Researchers report that Type 1 diabetes patients had moderately but significantly shorter TCRB CDR3s across all four CD4+ subsets.

This CDR3 has 15 amino acids. CDR1 is SGHNT and CDR2 is YYREEE in the germline V gene (reference sequence). Trimming took 4 bases from V and 1 from J, leaving 11 bases between them. Sequenced material consisted of expressed TCRB transcripts (all of the isolated RNA was reverse transcribed). Using immunoSEQ multiplex PCR, the repertoire was profiled, and TCRdb retains in-frame clones only, with some absent. The table records more than 300,000 clones, around a tenth of them present only once. This clone was detected only a few times. What it binds is not known. The clonotype comes from a man aged 25-45 years with type 1 diabetes. Sequenced sample: central memory CD4+ T cells from blood. This chain joins TRBV5-4 and TRBJ2-2, with D possibly being TRBD2 (6 bases). Here the CDR3 DNA reads TGTGCCAGCAGCGGGGGGTTCAGGAACACCGGGGAGCTGTTTTTT. It specifies CASSGGFRNTGELFF.